One and the same sample provided the 17 T cell receptor beta chains below, sequenced in a study of blood T cell repertoires in COVID-19. The table came from immunoSEQ multiplex PCR; TCRdb's copy has only in-frame clones and leaves some out. The table lists about 200,000 clones, around 95% of them singletons. The sequenced sample was peripheral blood. These receptors all come from a young man with COVID-19, enrolled during active disease.

The genes are TRBV11-3 and TRBJ1-1, with unresolved D. The germline V gene encodes CDR1 SGHNT and CDR2 YENEEA. Trimming cost V 3 bases and J 1 base, with 6 bases left between them. This CDR3 comprises 13 residues. The CDR3 loop is CASSFRENTEAFF. In DNA form, the CDR3 reads TGTGCCAGCAGCTTCCGGGAGAACACTGAAGCTTTCTTT.

This chain connects TRBV11-2 to TRBJ2-5; D is perhaps TRBD2 (6 bases). The V end lost 1 base, the J end lost 2 bases, and 14 bases lay between the germline ends. The CDR3 is 16 residues long. From germline, CDR1 is SGHAT and CDR2 FQNNGV. CDR3 nucleotide sequence: TGTGCCAGCAGCTTAGGAATGAGGACTACTCAAGAGACCCAGTACTTC. Translation gives CASSLGMRTTQETQYF.

The genes are TRBV10-3 and TRBJ1-4; a possible D gene is TRBD1 (6 bases). Trimming cost V 2 bases and J 0 bases, with 13 bases left between them. Germline loops: CDR1 ENHRY, CDR2 SYGVKD. CDR3 length: 17 residues. CDR3 sequence: CAISEQTGSTTNEKLFF. As DNA, the CDR3 is TGTGCCATCAGTGAGCAAACAGGGAGCACAACTAATGAAAAACTGTTTTTT.

This clone was observed once. This chain connects TRBV5-4 to TRBJ2-5; 7 positions agree with TRBD1. V trimming: 3 bases; J trimming: 0 bases; junction bases outside the gene matches: 5. In germline, CDR1 is SGHNT, CDR2 YYREEE (reference sequence). There are 15 residues in the CDR3. The chain's CDR3 is CASSSPGTDQETQYF. The CDR3 DNA follows: TGTGCCAGCAGCTCTCCGGGGACAGACCAAGAGACCCAGTACTTC.

The CDR3 protein is CASSQRTGLNTGELFF. DNA of the CDR3: TGTGCCAGCAGCCAACGCACGGGATTGAACACCGGGGAGCTGTTTTTT. The chain links TRBV14 to TRBJ2-2, with D perhaps matching TRBD2 (5 bases). CDR3 length: 16 residues. V shed 2 bases and J shed 1 base, with 11 bases lying between them. CDR1 and CDR2 (germline): SGHDN, FVKESK.

This chain joins TRBV5-6 and TRBJ1-5; D gene ambiguous. Germline CDR1 and CDR2: SGHDT and YYEEEE. Trimming removed 4 bases at V and 1 base at J, with 12 bases between. The CDR3 extends over 15 amino acids. CDR3 in amino acids: CASSEGPVSNQPQHF. The CDR3 DNA is TGTGCCAGCAGCGAGGGTCCGGTCAGCAATCAGCCCCAGCATTTT.

This rearrangement joins TRBV2 to TRBJ1-6; no clear D gene. Trimming took off 2 bases at V and 0 bases at J, with 5 bases between the two ends. The CDR3 has 15 residues. CDR1 is SNHLY and CDR2 is FYNNEI in the germline V gene. CDR3 DNA: TGTGCCAGCAGTGAACAGTACTCCTATAATTCACCCCTCCACTTT. Translating gives CASSEQYSYNSPLHF. Full variable domain (outside the CDR3, taken from reference TRBV2 and TRBJ1-6): EPEVTQTPSHQVTQMGQEVILRCVPISNHLYFYWYRQILGQKVEFLVSFYNNEISEKSEIFDDQFSVERPDGSNFTLKIRSTKLEDSAMYFCASSEQYSYNSPLHFGNGTRLTVT.

The sample holds one count of this clone. The rearrangement uses TRBV7-9 and TRBJ2-5, with 9 nucleotides matching TRBD1. Germline CDR1 is SEHNR and CDR2 is FQNEAQ (reference sequence). The CDR3 spans 17 residues. With 0 bases clipped from V and 5 bases from J, the junction kept 10 bases outside the gene matches. The CDR3 nucleotides read TGTGCCAGCAGCTTAGCACCGGGACAGGGCCCCCCTGAGACCCAGTACTTC. It translates to CASSLAPGQGPPETQYF.

The rearrangement links TRBV5-4 to TRBJ2-7; 9 bases are a match to TRBD1. V shed 3 bases, J shed 0 bases, and the junction held 7 bases outside the gene matches. The germline gives CDR1 SGHNT, CDR2 YYREEE (reference sequence). The CDR3 runs 16 residues. CDR3 sequence: CASSSWGQGASYEQYF. CDR3 in DNA: TGTGCCAGCAGCTCGTGGGGACAGGGAGCCTCCTACGAGCAGTACTTC.

V gene TRBV10-3 combines with J gene TRBJ2-1; 13 bases are shared with TRBD2. The CDR3 totals 17 residues. The germline V gene encodes CDR1 ENHRY and CDR2 SYGVKD. V shed 6 bases and J 8 bases; nucleotides not matched to a gene: 13. The CDR3 DNA reads as TGTGCCATCAGACCATCACTAGCGGGGGGGCCAAGCGATGAGCAGTTCTTC. Protein product: CAIRPSLAGGPSDEQFF.

The chain is built from TRBV7-9 and TRBJ1-2; 11 nucleotides line up with TRBD1. CDR1 is SEHNR and CDR2 is FQNEAQ in the germline V gene (reference sequence). Trimming took 3 bases from V and 7 from J; bases not matched to a gene: 7. The CDR3 runs 15 residues. The CDR3 loop reads CASSFAIGQGAGYTF. CDR3 bases: TGTGCCAGCAGCTTCGCCATAGGACAGGGGGCTGGCTACACCTTC.

The gene calls are TRBV7-9 and TRBJ2-3; 7 nucleotides match TRBD2. The CDR3 contains 14 residues. J was trimmed by 5 bases and V by 3 bases; bases with no gene match: 5. Germline V gives CDR1 SEHNR, CDR2 FQNEAQ (reference sequence). The CDR3 loop is CASSLMVAGDTQYF. DNA of the CDR3: TGTGCCAGCAGCTTGATGGTAGCGGGAGATACGCAGTATTTT.

This clone was seen a single time. Here the CDR3 reads CAWSAQGGDNSPLHF. For the CDR3, the DNA is TGTGCCTGGAGTGCACAGGGGGGGGATAATTCACCCCTCCACTTT. The rearrangement uses TRBV30 and TRBJ1-6; 8 nucleotides line up with TRBD1. The CDR3 totals 15 residues. Looked up from germline, CDR1 is GTSNPN and CDR2 is SVGIG (reference sequence). The J segment lost 5 bases and the V segment lost 1 base, leaving 4 bases of the junction unmatched.

In DNA form, the CDR3 reads TGTGCCAGCAGCTTAAGACTAGCGGGGGCGGGGTACCAAGAGACCCAGTACTTC. Residues: CASSLRLAGAGYQETQYF. The V call is TRBV11-2, the J call TRBJ2-5, with 12 bases aligning to TRBD2. This CDR3 comprises 18 residues. The V segment lost 2 bases and the J segment 0 bases; nucleotides outside the gene matches: 7. The germline gives CDR1 SGHAT, CDR2 FQNNGV. Full variable domain (rest looked up from reference TRBV11-2 and TRBJ2-5): EAGVAQSPRYKIIEKRQSVAFWCNPISGHATLYWYQQILGQGPKLLIQFQNNGVVDDSQLPKDRFSAERLKGVDSTLKIQPAKLEDSAVYLCASSLRLAGAGYQETQYFGPGTRLLVL.

V gene TRBV5-1 combines with J gene TRBJ2-3, with D maybe TRBD2 (6 bases). The CDR3 covers 16 residues. The V end was cut by 3 bases, the J end by 4 bases, with 18 bases between. Germline V gene data show CDR1 as SGHRS and CDR2 as YFSETQ. As DNA, the CDR3 is TGCGCCAGCAGCTCGGGGGTGTCTTTGGGATCAGATACGCAGTATTTT. Its translation: CASSSGVSLGSDTQYF.

This clone was counted a single time. The chain employs TRBV7-9 and TRBJ1-1, with D perhaps TRBD1 (6 bases). Trimming stripped 3 bases from V and 8 bases from J, with 13 bases between. CDR1 is SEHNR and CDR2 is FQNEAQ in the germline V gene (reference sequence). CDR3 length: 13 residues. The CDR3 DNA reads TGTGCCAGCAGCTTGGTAACAGGGCTGGAAGCTTTCTTT. Amino acids: CASSLVTGLEAFF.

The chain links TRBV4-1 to TRBJ2-1; D may be TRBD1 (6 bases). Trimming shortened V by 0 bases and J by 7 bases, and 19 bases separated the two germline ends. Germline V gives CDR1 MGHRA, CDR2 YSYEKL. The CDR3 is made up of 17 amino acids. CDR3 residues: CASSQEQGFVRVNEQFF. Written as DNA, the CDR3 is TGCGCCAGCAGCCAAGAACAGGGTTTTGTGCGTGTAAATGAGCAGTTCTTC.